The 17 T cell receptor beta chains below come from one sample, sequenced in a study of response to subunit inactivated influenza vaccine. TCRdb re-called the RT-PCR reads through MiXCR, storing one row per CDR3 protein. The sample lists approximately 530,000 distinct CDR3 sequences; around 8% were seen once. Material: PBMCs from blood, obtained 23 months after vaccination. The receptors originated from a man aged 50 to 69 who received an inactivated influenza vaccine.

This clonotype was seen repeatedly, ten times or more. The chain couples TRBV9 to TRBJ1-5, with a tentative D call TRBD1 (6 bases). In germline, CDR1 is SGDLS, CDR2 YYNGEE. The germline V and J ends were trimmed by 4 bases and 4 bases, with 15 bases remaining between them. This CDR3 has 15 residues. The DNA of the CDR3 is TGTGCCAGCAGCCCACTACCGGGGGCGAATCAGCCCCAGCATTTT. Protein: CASSPLPGANQPQHF.

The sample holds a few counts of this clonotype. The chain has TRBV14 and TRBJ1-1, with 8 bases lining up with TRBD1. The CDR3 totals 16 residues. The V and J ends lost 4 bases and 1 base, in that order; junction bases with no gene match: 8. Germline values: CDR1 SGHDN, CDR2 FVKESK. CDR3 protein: CASSPVGTGPNTEAFF. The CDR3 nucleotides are TGTGCCAGCAGCCCGGTCGGGACAGGACCGAACACTGAAGCTTTCTTT.

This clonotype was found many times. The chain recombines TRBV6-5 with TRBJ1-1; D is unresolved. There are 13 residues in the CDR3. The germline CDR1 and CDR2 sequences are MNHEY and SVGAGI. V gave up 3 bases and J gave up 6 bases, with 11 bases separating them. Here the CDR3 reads CASSYYLGPEAFF. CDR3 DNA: TGTGCCAGCAGTTATTATCTCGGACCTGAAGCTTTCTTT.

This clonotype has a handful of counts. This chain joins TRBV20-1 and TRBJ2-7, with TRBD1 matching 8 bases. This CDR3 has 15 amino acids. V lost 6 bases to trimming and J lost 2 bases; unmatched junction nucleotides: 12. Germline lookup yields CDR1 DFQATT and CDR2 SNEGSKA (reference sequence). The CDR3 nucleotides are TGCAGTGCAAAGTACCGGACAGGGCCCGCCTACGAGCAGTACTTC. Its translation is CSAKYRTGPAYEQYF.

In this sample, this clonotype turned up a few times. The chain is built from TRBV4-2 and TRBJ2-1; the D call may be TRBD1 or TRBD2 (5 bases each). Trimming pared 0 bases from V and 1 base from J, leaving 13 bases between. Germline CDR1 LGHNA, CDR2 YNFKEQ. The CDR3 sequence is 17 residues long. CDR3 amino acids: CASSQDPRGQSYNEQFF. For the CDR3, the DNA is TGTGCCAGCAGCCAAGATCCACGGGGCCAGTCCTACAATGAGCAGTTCTTC.

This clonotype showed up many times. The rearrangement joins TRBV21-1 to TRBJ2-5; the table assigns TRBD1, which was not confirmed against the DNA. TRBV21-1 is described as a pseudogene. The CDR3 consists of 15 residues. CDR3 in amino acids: CASGGTGPPQETQYF. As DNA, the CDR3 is TGTGCCAGCGGGGGAACAGGGCCACCCCAAGAGACCCAGTACTTC.

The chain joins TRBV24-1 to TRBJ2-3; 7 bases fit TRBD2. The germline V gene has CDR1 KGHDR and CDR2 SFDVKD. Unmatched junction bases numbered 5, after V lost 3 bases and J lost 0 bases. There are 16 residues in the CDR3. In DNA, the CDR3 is TGTGCCACCAGTGATCCTAGCGGAGGGAGCACAGATACGCAGTATTTT. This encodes CATSDPSGGSTDTQYF.

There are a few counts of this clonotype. CDR3 protein: CASSESSGNTIYF. CDR3 nucleotides: TGCGCCAGCAGTGAGTCCTCTGGAAACACCATATATTTT. The chain combines TRBV10-2 with TRBJ1-3; D ambiguous. V shed 0 bases and J shed 0 bases, with 0 bases lying between them. The V gene's germline CDR1 is WSHSY and CDR2 SAAADI. This CDR3 has 13 amino acids.

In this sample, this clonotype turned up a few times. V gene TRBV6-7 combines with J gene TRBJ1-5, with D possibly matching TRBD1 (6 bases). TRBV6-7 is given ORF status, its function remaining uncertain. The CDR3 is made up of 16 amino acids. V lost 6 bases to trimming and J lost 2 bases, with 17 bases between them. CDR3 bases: TGTGCCAGCAGCTTCCTCTTGGACAGACGCAATCAGCCCCAGCATTTT. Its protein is CASSFLLDRRNQPQHF.

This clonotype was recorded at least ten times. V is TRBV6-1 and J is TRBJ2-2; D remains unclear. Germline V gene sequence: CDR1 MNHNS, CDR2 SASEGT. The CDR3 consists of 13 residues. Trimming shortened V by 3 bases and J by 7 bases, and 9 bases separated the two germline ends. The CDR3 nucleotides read TGTGCCAGCAGTGAGGTACCCGGCGGGGAGCTGTTTTTT. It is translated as CASSEVPGGELFF.

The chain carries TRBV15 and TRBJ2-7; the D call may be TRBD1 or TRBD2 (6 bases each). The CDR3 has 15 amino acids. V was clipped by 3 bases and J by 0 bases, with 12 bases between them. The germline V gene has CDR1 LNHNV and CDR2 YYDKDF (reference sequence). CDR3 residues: CATSRGPGASYEQYF. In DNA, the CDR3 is TGTGCCACCAGCAGGGGTCCGGGGGCCTCCTACGAGCAGTACTTC.

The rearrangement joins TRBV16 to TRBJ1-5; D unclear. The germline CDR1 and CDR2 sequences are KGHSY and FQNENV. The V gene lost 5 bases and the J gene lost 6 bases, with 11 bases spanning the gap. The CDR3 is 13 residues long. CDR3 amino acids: CASSSGNFQPQHF. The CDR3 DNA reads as TGTGCCAGCAGCTCTGGGAACTTTCAGCCCCAGCATTTT.

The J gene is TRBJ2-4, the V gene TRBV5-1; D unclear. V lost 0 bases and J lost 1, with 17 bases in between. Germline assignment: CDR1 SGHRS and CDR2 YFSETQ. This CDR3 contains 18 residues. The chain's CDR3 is CASSLESPGWAAKNIQYF. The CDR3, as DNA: TGCGCCAGCAGCTTGGAGAGCCCAGGTTGGGCGGCCAAAAACATTCAGTACTTC.

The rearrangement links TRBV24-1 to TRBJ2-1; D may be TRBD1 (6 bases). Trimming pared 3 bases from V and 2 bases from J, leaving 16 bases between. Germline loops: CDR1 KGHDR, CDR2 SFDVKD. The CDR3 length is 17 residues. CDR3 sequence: CATSDPTGSHTYNEQFF. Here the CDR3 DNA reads TGTGCCACCAGTGATCCAACAGGGTCTCATACCTACAATGAGCAGTTCTTC.

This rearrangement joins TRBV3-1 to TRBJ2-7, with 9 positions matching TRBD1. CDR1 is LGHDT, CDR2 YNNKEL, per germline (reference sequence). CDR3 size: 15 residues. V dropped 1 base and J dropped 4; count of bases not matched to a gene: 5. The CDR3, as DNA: TGTGCCAGCAGCCAAGTACAGGGGGCATATTACGAGCAGTACTTC. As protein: CASSQVQGAYYEQYF.

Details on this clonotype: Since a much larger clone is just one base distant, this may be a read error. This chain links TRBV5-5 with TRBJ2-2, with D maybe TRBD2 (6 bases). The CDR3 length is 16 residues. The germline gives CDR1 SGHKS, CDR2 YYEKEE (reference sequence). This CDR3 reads CASSLTSPWGTGVLFF. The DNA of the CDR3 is TGTGCCAGCAGCTTAACTAGCCCTTGGGGCACCGGGGTGCTGTTTTTT.

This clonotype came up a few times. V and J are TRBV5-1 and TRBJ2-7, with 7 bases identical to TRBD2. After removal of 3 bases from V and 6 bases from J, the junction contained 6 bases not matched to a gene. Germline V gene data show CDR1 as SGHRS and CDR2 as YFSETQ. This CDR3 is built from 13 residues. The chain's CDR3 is CASSYKTSSEQYF. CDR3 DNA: TGCGCCAGCAGCTACAAGACTAGCTCCGAGCAGTACTTC.